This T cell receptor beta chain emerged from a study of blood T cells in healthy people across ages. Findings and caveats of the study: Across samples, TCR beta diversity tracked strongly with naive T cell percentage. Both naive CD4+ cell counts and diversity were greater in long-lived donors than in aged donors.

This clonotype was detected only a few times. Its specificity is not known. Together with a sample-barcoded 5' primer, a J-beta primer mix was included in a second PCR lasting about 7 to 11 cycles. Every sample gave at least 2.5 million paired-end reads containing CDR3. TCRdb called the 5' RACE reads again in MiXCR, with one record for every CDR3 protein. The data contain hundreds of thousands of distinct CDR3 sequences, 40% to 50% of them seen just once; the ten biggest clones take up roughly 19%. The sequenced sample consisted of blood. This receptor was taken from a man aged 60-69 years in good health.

This CDR3 is CASMMSGTQRIQYF. The CDR3 region has the DNA TGTGCCAGCATGATGAGCGGGACCCAAAGGATTCAGTACTTC. The genes are TRBV6-6 and TRBJ2-4; TRBD2 aligns across 7 bases. V gave up 7 bases and J gave up 10 bases; unmatched junction bases: 13. Germline CDR1 and CDR2: MNHNY and SVGAGI (reference sequence). This CDR3 has 14 amino acids.